This TCR beta chain was identified during a study of OX40 agonist ivuxolimab in advanced cancers. Background on the study: Averaging about 60 years in age, with a range of roughly 20 to 79, the cohort was approximately 87% male. Study-level findings and limits: At 0.1 to 3.0 mg/kg, clonal expansion of CD4+ and CD8+ blood T cells had occurred by week 6.

In germline, CDR1 is MDHEN, CDR2 SYDVKM. Trimming cost V 5 bases and J 4 bases, with 14 bases left between them. The CDR3 covers 14 residues. Profiling relied on immunoSEQ multiplex PCR, and the TCRdb table lists in-frame clones only, not all of them. The sample holds about 73,000 clones; roughly 86% are singletons and the top ten take over 0.65%. This clone was found a few times. The antigen is not known. Enrollment shut out patients with autoimmune disease history or systemic immunosuppression. Sampling times: baseline, cycle 4 day 1, cycle 7 day 1. Sequenced material: CD4+ or CD8+ T cells sorted from blood, taken in a trial of the OX40 agonist ivuxolimab. The chain links TRBV28 to TRBJ1-1; unclear D gene. The TCR sequence derives from an adult with an advanced solid tumor such as melanoma, head and neck, liver or kidney cancer. The CDR3 DNA reads as TGTGCCAGCAGTGCCCAGTCGTGGGGCACTGAAGCTTTCTTT. Protein product: CASSAQSWGTEAFF.